This TCR beta chain was sequenced during a study of breast tumors, draining lymph nodes, adjacent tissues. Broader study findings: Luminal-like breast cancer showed significantly higher tumor–nontumor repertoire similarity than basal-like. Findings are consistent with lymph node origin and intratumoral expansion of most tumor T cells. Tumor repertoires ranked between lymph nodes and nontumor tissue in diversity, with V and J gene preferences. The lymph node origin of tumor T cells was framed as consistent with a hypothesis, not demonstrated.

Trimming removed 1 base at V and 2 bases at J, with 9 bases between. Germline values: CDR1 LGHDT, CDR2 YNNKEL (reference sequence). The CDR3 totals 15 residues. The lymph nodes were axillary draining lymph nodes from breast cancer patients. TCRdb re-called the multiplex PCR reads through MiXCR, storing one row per CDR3 protein. The sample shows fewer than 150,000 distinct CDR3 sequences, 21% of them seen only once. This clonotype was detected many times. Its matching antigen is unknown. The source material was axillary lymph node tissue. This receptor was identified in a female donor with breast cancer. Some clones in this sample may be carry-over from other donors' samples. The chain links TRBV3-1 to TRBJ1-3, with a weak D call TRBD1 (5 bases). The chain's CDR3 is CASSQAGIAGNTIYF. CDR3 sequence (DNA): TGTGCCAGCAGCCAAGCAGGGATCGCTGGAAACACCATATATTTT. Complete variable domain (other parts from reference TRBV3-1 and TRBJ1-3): DTAVSQTPKYLVTQMGNDKSIKCEQNLGHDTMYWYKQDSKKFLKIMFSYNNKELIINETVPNRFSPKSPDKAHLNLHINSLELGDSAVYFCASSQAGIAGNTIYFGEGSWLTVV.